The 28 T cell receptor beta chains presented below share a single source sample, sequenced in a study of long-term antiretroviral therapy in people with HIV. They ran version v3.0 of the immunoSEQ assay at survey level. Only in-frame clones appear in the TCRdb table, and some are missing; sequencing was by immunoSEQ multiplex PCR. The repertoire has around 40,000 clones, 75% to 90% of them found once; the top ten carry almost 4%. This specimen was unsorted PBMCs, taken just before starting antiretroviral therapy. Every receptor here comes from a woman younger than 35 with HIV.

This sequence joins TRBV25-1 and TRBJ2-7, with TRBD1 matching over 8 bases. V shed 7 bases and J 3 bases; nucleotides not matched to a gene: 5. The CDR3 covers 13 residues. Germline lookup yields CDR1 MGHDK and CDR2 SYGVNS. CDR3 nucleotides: TGTGCCAGCACGGACAGGGTAGACTACGAGCAGTACTTC. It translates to CASTDRVDYEQYF.

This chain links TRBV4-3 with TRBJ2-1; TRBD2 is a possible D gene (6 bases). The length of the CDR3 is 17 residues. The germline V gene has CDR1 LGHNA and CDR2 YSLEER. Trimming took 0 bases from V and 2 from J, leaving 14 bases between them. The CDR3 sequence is CASSQDPGWEAYNEQFF. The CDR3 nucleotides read TGCGCCAGCAGCCAAGATCCGGGGTGGGAGGCCTACAATGAGCAGTTCTTC.

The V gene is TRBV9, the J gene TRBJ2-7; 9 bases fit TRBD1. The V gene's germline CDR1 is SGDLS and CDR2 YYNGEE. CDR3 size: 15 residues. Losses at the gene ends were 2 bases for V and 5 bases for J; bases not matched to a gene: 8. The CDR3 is CASSVRGTGIDEQYF. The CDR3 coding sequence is TGTGCCAGCAGCGTGCGGGGGACAGGGATCGACGAGCAGTACTTC. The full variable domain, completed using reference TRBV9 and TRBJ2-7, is DSGVTQTPKHLITATGQRVTLRCSPRSGDLSVYWYQQSLDQGLQFLIQYYNGEERAKGNILERFSAQQFPDLHSELNLSSLELGDSALYFCASSVRGTGIDEQYFGPGTRLTVT.

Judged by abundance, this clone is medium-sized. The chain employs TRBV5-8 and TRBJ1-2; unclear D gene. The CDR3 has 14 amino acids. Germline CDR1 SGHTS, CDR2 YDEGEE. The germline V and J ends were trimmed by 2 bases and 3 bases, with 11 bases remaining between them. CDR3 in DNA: TGTGCCAGCAGCTTACGGGGTATCGACTATGGCTACACCTTC. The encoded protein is CASSLRGIDYGYTF.

The CDR3 sequence: CASSIDGSAYNEQFF. As DNA, the CDR3 is TGTGCCAGTAGTATAGACGGGAGCGCCTACAATGAGCAGTTCTTC. The chain combines TRBV19 with TRBJ2-1; D might be TRBD2 (6 bases). CDR1 LNHDA and CDR2 SQIVND come from the germline V gene (reference sequence). V lost 0 bases, J lost 2 bases, and 8 bases lay in between. This CDR3 spans 15 amino acids.

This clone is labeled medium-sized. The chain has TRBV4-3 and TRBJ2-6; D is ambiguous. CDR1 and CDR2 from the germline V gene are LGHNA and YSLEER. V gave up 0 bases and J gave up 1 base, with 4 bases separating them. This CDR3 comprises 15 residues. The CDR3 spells CASSQDGSGANVLTF. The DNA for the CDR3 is TGCGCCAGCAGCCAAGATGGATCTGGGGCCAACGTCCTGACTTTC.

The CDR3 protein is CASSLTGGNQPQHF. In DNA, the CDR3 is TGTGCCAGCAGCTTAACAGGGGGTAATCAGCCCCAGCATTTT. The gene calls are TRBV7-9 and TRBJ1-5, with 8 bases lining up with TRBD1. Trimming at V came to 2 bases and at J to 4 bases, leaving 1 base not matched to a gene. The CDR3 extends over 14 amino acids. Germline CDR1 reads SEHNR; CDR2 reads FQNEAQ (reference sequence).

This CDR3 reads CSVVQVTEAFF. DNA for the CDR3: TGCAGCGTGGTACAGGTCACTGAAGCTTTCTTT. This sequence joins TRBV29-1 and TRBJ1-1, with D perhaps matching TRBD1 (5 bases). CDR1 is SQVTM, CDR2 ANQGSEA, per germline. The ends were cut back, 6 bases at V and 4 bases at J, with 9 bases in the middle. The CDR3 loop spans 11 amino acids. The full variable domain, with the rest looked up from reference TRBV29-1 and TRBJ1-1, is SAVISQKPSRDICQRGTSLTIQCQVDSQVTMMFWYRQQPGQSLTLIATANQGSEATYESGFVIDKFPISRPNLTFSTLTVSNMSPEDSSIYLCSVVQVTEAFFGQGTRLTVV.

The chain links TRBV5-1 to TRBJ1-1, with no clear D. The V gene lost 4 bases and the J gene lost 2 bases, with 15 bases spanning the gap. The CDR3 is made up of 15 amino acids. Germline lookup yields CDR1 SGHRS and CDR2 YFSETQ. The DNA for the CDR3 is TGCGCCAGCAGCCGAGACATAGGACTAAACACTGAAGCTTTCTTT. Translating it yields CASSRDIGLNTEAFF.

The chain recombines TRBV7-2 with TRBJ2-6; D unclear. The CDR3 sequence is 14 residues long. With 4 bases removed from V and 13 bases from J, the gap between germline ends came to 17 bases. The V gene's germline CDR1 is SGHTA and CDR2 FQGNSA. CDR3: CASSSPDWGLVLTF. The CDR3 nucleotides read TGTGCCAGCAGCTCCCCAGACTGGGGTCTGGTCCTGACTTTC. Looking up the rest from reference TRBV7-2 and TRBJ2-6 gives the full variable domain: GAGVSQSPSNKVTEKGKDVELRCDPISGHTALYWYRQSLGQGLEFLIYFQGNSAPDKSGLPSDRFSAERTGGSVSTLTIQRTQQEDSAVYLCASSSPDWGLVLTFGAGSRLTVL.

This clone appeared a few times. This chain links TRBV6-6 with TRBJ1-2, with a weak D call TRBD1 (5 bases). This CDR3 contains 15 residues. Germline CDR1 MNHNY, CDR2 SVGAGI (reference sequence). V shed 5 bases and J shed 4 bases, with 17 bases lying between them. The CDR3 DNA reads TGTGCCAGCAGTCCGGGACTGCCAGCTGTCTATGGCTACACCTTC. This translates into CASSPGLPAVYGYTF.

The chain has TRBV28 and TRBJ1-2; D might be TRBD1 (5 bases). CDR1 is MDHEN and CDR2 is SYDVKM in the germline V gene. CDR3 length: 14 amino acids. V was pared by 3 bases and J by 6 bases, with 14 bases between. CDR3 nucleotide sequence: TGTGCCAGCAGTTTTGGGCAGGGCAAGAATGGCTACACCTTC. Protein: CASSFGQGKNGYTF.

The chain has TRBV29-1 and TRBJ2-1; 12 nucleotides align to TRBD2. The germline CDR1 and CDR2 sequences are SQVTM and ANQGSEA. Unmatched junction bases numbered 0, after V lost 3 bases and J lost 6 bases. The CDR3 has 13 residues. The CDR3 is CSVETSGSNEQFF. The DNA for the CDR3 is TGCAGCGTTGAGACTAGCGGGAGCAATGAGCAGTTCTTC.

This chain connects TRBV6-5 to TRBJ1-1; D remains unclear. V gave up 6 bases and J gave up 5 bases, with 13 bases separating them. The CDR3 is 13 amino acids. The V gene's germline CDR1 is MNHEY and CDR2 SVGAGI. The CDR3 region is CASRNVRETEAFF. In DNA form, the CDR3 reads TGTGCCAGCAGAAACGTTAGAGAGACTGAAGCTTTCTTT.

The CDR3 is CASSYRDRDPDTQYF. CDR3 DNA sequence: TGCGCCAGCAGTTACCGGGACAGGGACCCAGATACGCAGTATTTT. The chain carries TRBV4-1 and TRBJ2-3; TRBD1 aligns across 9 bases. The CDR3 spans 15 residues. Unmatched junction bases numbered 8, after V lost 6 bases and J lost 4 bases. CDR1 MGHRA and CDR2 YSYEKL come from the germline V gene.

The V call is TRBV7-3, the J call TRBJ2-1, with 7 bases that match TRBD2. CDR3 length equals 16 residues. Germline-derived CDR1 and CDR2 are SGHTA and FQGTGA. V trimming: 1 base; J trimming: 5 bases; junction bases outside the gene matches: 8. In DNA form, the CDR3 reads TGTGCCAGCAGCTTAAGGCTAGCGGCAACCCACAATGAGCAGTTCTTC. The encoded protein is CASSLRLAATHNEQFF.

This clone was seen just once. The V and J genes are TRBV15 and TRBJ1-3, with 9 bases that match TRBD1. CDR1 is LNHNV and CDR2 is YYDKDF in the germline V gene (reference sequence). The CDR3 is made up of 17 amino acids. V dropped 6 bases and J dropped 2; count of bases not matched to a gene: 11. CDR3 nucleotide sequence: TGTGCCACCAGAGTCAGGGGACAGGGAGAGGCTGGAAACACCATATATTTT. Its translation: CATRVRGQGEAGNTIYF.

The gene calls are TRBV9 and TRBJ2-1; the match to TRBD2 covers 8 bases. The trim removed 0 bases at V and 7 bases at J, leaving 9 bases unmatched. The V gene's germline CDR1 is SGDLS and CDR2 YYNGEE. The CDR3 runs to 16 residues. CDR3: CASSVGIGRASNEQFF. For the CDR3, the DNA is TGTGCCAGCAGCGTAGGTATCGGGAGGGCCTCAAATGAGCAGTTCTTC.

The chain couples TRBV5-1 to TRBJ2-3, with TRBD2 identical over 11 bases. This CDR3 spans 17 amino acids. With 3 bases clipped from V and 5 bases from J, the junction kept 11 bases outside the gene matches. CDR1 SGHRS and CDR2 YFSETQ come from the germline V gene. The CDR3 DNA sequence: TGCGCCAGCAGCTCCATTCTAGCGGGGGGAGCCGGAGATACGCAGTATTTT. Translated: CASSSILAGGAGDTQYF.

For the CDR3, the DNA is TGTGCCAGCAGTGAATTAGGGGGGCGCGAGCAAGAGACCCAGTACTTC. Translated: CASSELGGREQETQYF. V is TRBV25-1 and J is TRBJ2-5, with D possibly called TRBD1 or TRBD2 (6 bases each). Germline V lookup: CDR1 MGHDK, CDR2 SYGVNS. V was clipped by 1 base and J by 2 bases, with 14 bases between them. The CDR3 spans 16 residues.

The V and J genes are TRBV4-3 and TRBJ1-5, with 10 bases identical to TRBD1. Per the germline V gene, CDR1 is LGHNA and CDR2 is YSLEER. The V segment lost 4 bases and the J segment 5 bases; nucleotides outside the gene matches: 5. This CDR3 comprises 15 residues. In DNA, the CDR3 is TGCGCCAGCAGCCGCCGACAGGGGGCGGATCAGCCCCAGCATTTT. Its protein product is CASSRRQGADQPQHF.

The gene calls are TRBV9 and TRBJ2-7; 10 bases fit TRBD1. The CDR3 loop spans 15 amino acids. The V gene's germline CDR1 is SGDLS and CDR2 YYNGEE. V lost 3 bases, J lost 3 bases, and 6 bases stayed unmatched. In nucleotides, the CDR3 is TGTGCCAGCAGCGCCACCGGGACAGGGGACTACGAGCAGTACTTC. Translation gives CASSATGTGDYEQYF.

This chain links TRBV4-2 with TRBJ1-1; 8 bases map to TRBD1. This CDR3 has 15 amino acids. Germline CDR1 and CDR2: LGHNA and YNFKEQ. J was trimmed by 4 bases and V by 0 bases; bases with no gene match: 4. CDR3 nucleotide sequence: TGTGCCAGCAGCCAAGATGGGACAGGAGGCACTGAAGCTTTCTTT. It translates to CASSQDGTGGTEAFF.

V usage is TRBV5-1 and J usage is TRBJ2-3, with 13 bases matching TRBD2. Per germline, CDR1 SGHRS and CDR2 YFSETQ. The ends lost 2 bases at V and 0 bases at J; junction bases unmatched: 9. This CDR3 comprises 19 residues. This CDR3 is CASSFLTPGLAGSTDTQYF. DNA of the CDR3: TGCGCCAGCAGCTTTTTAACGCCGGGACTAGCGGGGAGCACAGATACGCAGTATTTT.

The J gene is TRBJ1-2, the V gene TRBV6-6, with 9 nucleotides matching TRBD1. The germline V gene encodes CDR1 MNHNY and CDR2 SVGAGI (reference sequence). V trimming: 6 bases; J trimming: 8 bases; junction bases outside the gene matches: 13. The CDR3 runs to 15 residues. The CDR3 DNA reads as TGTGCCAGCAGCCAGACCACAGGGGGCATTGGGGGCTACACCTTC. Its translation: CASSQTTGGIGGYTF.

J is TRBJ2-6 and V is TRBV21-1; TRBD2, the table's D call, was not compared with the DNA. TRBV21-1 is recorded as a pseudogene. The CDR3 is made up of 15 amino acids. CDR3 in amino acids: CASSRGYSGANVLTF. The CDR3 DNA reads TGTGCCAGCAGCAGAGGGTACTCTGGGGCCAACGTCCTGACTTTC.

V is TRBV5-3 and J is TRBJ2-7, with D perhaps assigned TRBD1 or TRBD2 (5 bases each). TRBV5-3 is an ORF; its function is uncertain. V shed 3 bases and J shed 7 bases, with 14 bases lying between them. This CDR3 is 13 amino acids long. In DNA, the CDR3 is TGTGCCAGAAGCTATAAACGGGGCTGGGAGCAGTACTTC. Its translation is CARSYKRGWEQYF.

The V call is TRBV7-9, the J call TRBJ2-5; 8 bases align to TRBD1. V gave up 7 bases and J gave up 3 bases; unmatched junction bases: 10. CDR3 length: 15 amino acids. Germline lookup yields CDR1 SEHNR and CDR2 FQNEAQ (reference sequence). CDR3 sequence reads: CASTLQTGAKETQYF. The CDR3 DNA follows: TGTGCCAGCACCCTTCAGACAGGGGCTAAAGAGACCCAGTACTTC.